Listed below are T cell receptor beta chains from one sample, sequenced in a study of T-cell reconstitution after alpha-beta-depleted transplantation in children. TCRdb processed the PCR reads anew with MiXCR; each CDR3 protein has one entry. The profile covers 600,000 to 700,000 distinct CDR3 sequences, with around a sixth appearing a single time and 1.1% taken by the ten largest. The source was PBMCs from the stem cell graft donor, collected from the stem cell graft. The receptors derive from a human donor who donated a stem cell graft to a child with acute myeloid leukemia. Each CDR3 is given with its conserved first and last residue. D genes are given only for firm matches. The listing skips clone size in some rows; elsewhere it reads once, few, many or a size class.

d_gene | j_gene | v_gene | abundance | CDR3aa | CDR3nt
. | TRBJ2-3 | TRBV29-1 | few | CSVEDKYTDTQYF | TGCAGCGTTGAAGATAAATACACAGATACGCAGTATTTT
. | TRBJ2-2 | TRBV20-1 | many | CSASGRTGELFF | TGCAGTGCTAGTGGACGCACCGGGGAGCTGTTTTTT
. | TRBJ2-5 | TRBV13 | . | CASSFPTGGQETQYF | TGTGCCAGCAGCTTTCCGACAGGTGGACAAGAGACCCAGTACTTC
. | TRBJ2-5 | TRBV12-3/TRBV12-4 | few | CASRPRGGTYQETQYF | TGTGCCAGCAGACCCCGCGGCGGGACATATCAAGAGACCCAGTACTTC
TRBD2 | TRBJ2-3 | TRBV20-1 | many | CSADLGGGEDTQYF | TGCAGTGCCGATCTTGGCGGGGGAGAAGATACGCAGTATTTT
TRBD2 | TRBJ2-1 | TRBV20-1 | . | CSARKRASGLSTGEQFF | TGCAGTGCTAGGAAACGGGCTAGCGGCCTTTCCACGGGTGAGCAGTTCTTC
. | TRBJ2-3 | TRBV7-2 | few | CASSSVYTQYF | TGTGCCAGCAGCTCGGTTTATACGCAGTATTTT
. | TRBJ1-1 | TRBV2 | . | CASSSDREKSNTEAFF | TGTGCCAGCAGCTCCGATAGGGAGAAATCGAACACTGAAGCTTTCTTT
. | TRBJ2-7 | TRBV5-1 | many | CASRKEREQYF | TGCGCCAGCAGGAAAGAGAGGGAGCAGTACTTC
TRBD1 | TRBJ2-1 | TRBV6-5 | . | CASSSDGQGLGNEQFF | TGTGCCAGCAGTTCCGATGGACAGGGGCTAGGCAATGAGCAGTTCTTC
TRBD2 | TRBJ2-5 | TRBV4-1 | once | CAISQGLAGVETQYF | TGCGCCATCAGCCAAGGACTAGCGGGGGTGGAGACCCAGTACTTC
. | TRBJ1-1 | TRBV20-1 | few | CSARIGGPNTEAFF | TGCAGTGCTAGAATCGGTGGCCCCAACACTGAAGCTTTCTTT
TRBD2 | TRBJ2-6 | TRBV7-2 | . | CASSLASGVGGANVLTF | TGTGCCAGCAGCCTCGCTAGCGGGGTAGGAGGGGCCAACGTCCTGACTTTC
TRBD1 | TRBJ2-3 | TRBV6-5 | few | CASSYGGTGGADTQYF | TGTGCCAGCAGTTACGGCGGGACAGGGGGCGCAGATACGCAGTATTTT
. | TRBJ2-1 | TRBV20-1 | few | CSARGGETPYNEQFF | TGCAGTGCTAGAGGTGGGGAAACCCCCTACAATGAGCAGTTCTTC
. | TRBJ2-3 | TRBV5-1 | . | CASSRADSTDTQYF | TGCGCCAGCAGCCGGGCGGACAGCACAGATACGCAGTATTTT
TRBD1 | TRBJ1-1 | TRBV20-1 | many | CSAYPGQGGTEAFF | TGCAGTGCTTATCCGGGACAGGGAGGCACTGAAGCTTTCTTT
. | TRBJ2-1 | TRBV7-2 | many | CASSFAGTGEQFF | TGTGCCAGCAGCTTCGCCGGGACGGGTGAGCAGTTCTTC
. | TRBJ2-7 | TRBV10-3 | many | CAISPTVSEQYF | TGTGCCATCAGTCCGACAGTATCCGAGCAGTACTTC
TRBD1 | TRBJ2-7 | TRBV9 | many | CASSASGTGLYEQYF | TGTGCCAGCAGCGCATCCGGGACAGGTCTATACGAGCAGTACTTC
. | TRBJ2-1 | TRBV5-1 | many | CASSFSPYNEQFF | TGCGCCAGCAGCTTTTCCCCCTACAATGAGCAGTTCTTC
. | TRBJ1-3 | TRBV12-3/TRBV12-4 | . | CASSTAGSGNTIYF | TGTGCCAGCAGTACGGCAGGCTCTGGAAACACCATATATTTT
TRBD1 | TRBJ2-1 | TRBV6-2/TRBV6-3 | few | CASSYPGQVDSQFF | TGTGCCAGCAGTTACCCGGGACAGGTCGACTCCCAGTTCTTC
. | TRBJ2-2 | TRBV29-1 | many | CSVGNRAVTGELFF | TGCAGCGTTGGCAACAGGGCGGTCACCGGGGAGCTGTTTTTT
. | TRBJ2-7 | TRBV11-2 | many | CASSLVPPNFVRQSYEQYF | TGTGCCAGCAGCTTAGTCCCCCCCAACTTCGTGCGACAGTCCTACGAGCAGTACTTC
. | TRBJ2-2 | TRBV5-1 | . | CASSGEGAVGELFF | TGCGCCAGCAGTGGGGAGGGGGCCGTCGGGGAGCTGTTTTTT